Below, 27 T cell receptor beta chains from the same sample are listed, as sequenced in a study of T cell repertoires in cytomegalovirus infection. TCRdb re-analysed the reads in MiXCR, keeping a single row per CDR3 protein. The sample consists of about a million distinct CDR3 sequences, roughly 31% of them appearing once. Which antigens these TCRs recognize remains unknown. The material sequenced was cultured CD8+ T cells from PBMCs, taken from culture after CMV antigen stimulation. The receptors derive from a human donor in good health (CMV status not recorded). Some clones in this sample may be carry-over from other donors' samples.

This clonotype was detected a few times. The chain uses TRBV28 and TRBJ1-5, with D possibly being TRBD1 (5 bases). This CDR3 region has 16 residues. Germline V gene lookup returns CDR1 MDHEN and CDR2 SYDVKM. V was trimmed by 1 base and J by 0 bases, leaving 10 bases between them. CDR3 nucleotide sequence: TGTGCCAGCAGTTTATTCGGCAGGGATAGCAATCAGCCCCAGCATTTT. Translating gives CASSLFGRDSNQPQHF.

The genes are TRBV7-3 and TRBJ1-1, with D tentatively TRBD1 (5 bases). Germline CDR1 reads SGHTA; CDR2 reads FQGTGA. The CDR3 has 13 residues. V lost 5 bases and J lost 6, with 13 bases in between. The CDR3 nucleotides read TGTGCCAGCAGCCCGCAGGGTGGTTCTGAAGCTTTCTTT. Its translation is CASSPQGGSEAFF.

In DNA form, the CDR3 reads TGTGCCAGCAGTTTATACGGGCCTAGCTCCTACAATGAGCAGTTCTTC. As protein: CASSLYGPSSYNEQFF. The V and J genes are TRBV27 and TRBJ2-1; D gene ambiguous. The CDR3 runs 16 residues. Germline V gives CDR1 MNHEY, CDR2 SMNVEV (reference sequence). V was shortened by 1 base and J by 0 bases, with 10 bases between the two germline ends.

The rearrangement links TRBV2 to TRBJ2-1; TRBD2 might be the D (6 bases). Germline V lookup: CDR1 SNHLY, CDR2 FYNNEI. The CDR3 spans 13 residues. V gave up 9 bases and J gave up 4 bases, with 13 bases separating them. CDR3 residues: CASGDSYYNEQFF. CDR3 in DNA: TGTGCCAGTGGGGACTCATATTACAATGAGCAGTTCTTC.

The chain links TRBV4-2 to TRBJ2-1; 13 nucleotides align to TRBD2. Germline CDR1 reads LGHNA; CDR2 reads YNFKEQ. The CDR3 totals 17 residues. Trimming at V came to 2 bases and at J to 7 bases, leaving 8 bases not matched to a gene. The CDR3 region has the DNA TGTGCCAGCAGCCAACAGGGAACTAGCGGGGGGGCTAATGAGCAGTTCTTC. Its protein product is CASSQQGTSGGANEQFF.

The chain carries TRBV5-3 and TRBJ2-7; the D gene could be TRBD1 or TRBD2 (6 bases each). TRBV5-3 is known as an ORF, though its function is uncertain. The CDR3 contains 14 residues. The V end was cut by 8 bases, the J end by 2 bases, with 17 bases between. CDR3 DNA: TGTGCCAGCAGCGCGGGACACGGAACCTACGAGCAGTACGTC. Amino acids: CASSAGHGTYEQYV.

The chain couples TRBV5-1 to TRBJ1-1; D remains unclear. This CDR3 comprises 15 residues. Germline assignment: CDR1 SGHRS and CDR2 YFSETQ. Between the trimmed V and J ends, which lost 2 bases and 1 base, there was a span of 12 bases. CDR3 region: CASSLRTPKNTEAFF. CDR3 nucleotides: TGCGCCAGCAGCTTACGAACACCCAAGAACACTGAAGCTTTCTTT.

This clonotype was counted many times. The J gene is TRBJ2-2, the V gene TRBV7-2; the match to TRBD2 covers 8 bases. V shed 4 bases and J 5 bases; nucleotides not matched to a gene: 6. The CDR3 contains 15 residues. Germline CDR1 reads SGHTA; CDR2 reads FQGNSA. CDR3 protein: CASSSRGAGTGELFF. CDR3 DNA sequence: TGTGCCAGCAGCTCGCGGGGGGCGGGAACCGGGGAGCTGTTTTTT.

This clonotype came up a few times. CDR3 bases: TGTGCCAGCAGTTTGTCAACGAACACCGGGGAGCTGTTTTTT. It is translated as CASSLSTNTGELFF. This rearrangement joins TRBV27 to TRBJ2-2; unclear D gene. Germline-derived CDR1 and CDR2 are MNHEY and SMNVEV (reference sequence). Trimming removed 3 bases at V and 0 bases at J, with 5 bases between. The CDR3 consists of 14 residues.

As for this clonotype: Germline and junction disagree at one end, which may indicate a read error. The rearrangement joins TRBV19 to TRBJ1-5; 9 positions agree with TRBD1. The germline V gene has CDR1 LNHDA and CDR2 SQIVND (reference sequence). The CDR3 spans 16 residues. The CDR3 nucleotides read TGTGTCAGTAGTTTACAGGGGGCAAGGAGCAATCAGCCCCAGCATTTT. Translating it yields CVSSLQGARSNQPQHF. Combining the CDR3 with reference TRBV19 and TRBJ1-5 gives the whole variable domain DGGITQSPKYLFRKEGQNVTLSCEQNLNHDAMYWYRQDPGQGLRLIYYSQIVNDFQKGDIAEGYSVSREKKESFPLTVTSAQKNPTAFYLCVSSLQGARSNQPQHFGDGTRLSIL.

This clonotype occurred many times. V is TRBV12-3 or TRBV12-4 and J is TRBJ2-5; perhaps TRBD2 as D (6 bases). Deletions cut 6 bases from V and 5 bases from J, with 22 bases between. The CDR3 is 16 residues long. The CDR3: CASRSAGPYLGETQYF. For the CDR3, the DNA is TGTGCCAGCAGATCCGCGGGACCCTACCTGGGGGAGACCCAGTACTTC.

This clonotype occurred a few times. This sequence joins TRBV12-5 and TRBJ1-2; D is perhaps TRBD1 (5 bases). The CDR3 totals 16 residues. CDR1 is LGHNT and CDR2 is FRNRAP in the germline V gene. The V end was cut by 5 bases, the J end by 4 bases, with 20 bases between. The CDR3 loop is CASGRGGGAERYGYTF. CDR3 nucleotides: TGTGCTAGTGGTCGGGGAGGAGGGGCCGAGCGCTATGGCTACACCTTC.

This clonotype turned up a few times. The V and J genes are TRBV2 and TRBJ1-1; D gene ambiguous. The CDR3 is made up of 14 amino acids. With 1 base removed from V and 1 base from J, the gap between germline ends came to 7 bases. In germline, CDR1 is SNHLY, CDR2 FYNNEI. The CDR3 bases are TGTGCCAGCAGTGAAGTCGACGAGAACACTGAAGCTTTCTTT. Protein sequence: CASSEVDENTEAFF.

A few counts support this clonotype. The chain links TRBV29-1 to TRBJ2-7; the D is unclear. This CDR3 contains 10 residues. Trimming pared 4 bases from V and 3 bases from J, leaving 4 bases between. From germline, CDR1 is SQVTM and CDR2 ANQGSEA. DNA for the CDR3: TGCAGCGTTGTCAACTACGAGCAGTACTTC. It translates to CSVVNYEQYF.

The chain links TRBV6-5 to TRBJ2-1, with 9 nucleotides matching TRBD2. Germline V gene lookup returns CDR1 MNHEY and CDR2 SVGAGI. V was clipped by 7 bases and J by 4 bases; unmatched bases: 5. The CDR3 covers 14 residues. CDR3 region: CASTASGAYNEQFF. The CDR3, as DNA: TGTGCCAGCACTGCTAGCGGGGCATACAATGAGCAGTTCTTC.

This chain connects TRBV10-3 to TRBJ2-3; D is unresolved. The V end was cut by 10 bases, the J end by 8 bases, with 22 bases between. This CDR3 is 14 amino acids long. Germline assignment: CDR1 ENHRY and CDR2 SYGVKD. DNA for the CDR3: TGTGCCACCAAAGCCGGGCCCAGGAATGGTACGCAGTATTTT. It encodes CATKAGPRNGTQYF.

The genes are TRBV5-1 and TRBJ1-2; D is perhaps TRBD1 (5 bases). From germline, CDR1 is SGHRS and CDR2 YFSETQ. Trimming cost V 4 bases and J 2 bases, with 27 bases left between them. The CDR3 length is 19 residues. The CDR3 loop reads CASSGVDSSGAELNYGYTF. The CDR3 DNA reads TGCGCCAGCAGCGGGGTCGACAGCTCCGGGGCCGAACTAAACTATGGCTACACCTTC.

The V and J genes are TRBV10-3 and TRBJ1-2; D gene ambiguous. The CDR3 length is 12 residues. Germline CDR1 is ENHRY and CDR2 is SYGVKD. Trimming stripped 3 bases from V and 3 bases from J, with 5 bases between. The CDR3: CAISDSDYGYTF. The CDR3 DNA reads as TGTGCCATCAGTGATTCTGACTATGGCTACACCTTC.

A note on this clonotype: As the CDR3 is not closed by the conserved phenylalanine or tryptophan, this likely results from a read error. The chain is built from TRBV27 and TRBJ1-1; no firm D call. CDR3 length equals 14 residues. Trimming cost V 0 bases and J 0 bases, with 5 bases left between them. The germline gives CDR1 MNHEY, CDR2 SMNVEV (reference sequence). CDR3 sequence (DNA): TGTGCCAGCAGTTTATCAGGGATGAACACTGAAGCTTTCCTT. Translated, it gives CASSLSGMNTEAFL.

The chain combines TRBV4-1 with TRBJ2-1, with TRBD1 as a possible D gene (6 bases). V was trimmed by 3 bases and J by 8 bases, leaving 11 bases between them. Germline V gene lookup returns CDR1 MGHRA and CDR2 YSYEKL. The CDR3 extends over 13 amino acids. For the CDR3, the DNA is TGCGCCAGCAGCCAGGACAGCGTGGATGAGCAGTTCTTC. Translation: CASSQDSVDEQFF.

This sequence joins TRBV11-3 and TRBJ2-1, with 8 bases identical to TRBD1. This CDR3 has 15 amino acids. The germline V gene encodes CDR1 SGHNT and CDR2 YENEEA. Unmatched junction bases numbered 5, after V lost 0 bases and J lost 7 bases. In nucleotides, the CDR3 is TGTGCCAGCAGCTTAGAGTTCGGACAGGGAAATGAGCAGTTCTTC. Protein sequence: CASSLEFGQGNEQFF.

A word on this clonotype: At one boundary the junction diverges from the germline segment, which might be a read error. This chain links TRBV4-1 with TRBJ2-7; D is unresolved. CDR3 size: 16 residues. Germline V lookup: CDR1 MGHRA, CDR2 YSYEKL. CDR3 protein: CASSQEIGLDAYDQYF. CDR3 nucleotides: TGCGCCAGCAGCCAAGAGATAGGTCTAGATGCCTACGATCAGTACTTC.

CDR3 sequence: CASSQAIFDRTSNYGYTF. The CDR3 DNA is TGCGCCAGCAGCCAAGCAATTTTCGACAGAACTAGTAACTATGGCTACACCTTC. The J gene is TRBJ1-2, the V gene TRBV4-1; a possible D gene is TRBD1 (5 bases). The length of the CDR3 is 18 residues. Per germline, CDR1 MGHRA and CDR2 YSYEKL. Trimming left V 1 base short and J 1 base short, with 19 bases between.

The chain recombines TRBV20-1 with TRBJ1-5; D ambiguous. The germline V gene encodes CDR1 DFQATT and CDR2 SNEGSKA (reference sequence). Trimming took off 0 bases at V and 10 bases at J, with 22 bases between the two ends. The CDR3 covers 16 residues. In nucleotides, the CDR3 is TGCAGTGCTAGAGATTGGAGACGGCCTTTGGGTGATCCCCAGCATTTT. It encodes CSARDWRRPLGDPQHF.

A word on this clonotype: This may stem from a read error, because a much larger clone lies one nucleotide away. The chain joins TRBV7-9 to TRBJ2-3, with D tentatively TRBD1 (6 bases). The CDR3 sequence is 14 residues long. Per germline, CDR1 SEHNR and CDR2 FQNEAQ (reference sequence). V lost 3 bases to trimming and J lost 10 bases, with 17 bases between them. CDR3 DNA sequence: TGTGCCAGCAGCTTTCTGGGACATGGTAAATCGCAGTATTTT. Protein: CASSFLGHGKSQYF.

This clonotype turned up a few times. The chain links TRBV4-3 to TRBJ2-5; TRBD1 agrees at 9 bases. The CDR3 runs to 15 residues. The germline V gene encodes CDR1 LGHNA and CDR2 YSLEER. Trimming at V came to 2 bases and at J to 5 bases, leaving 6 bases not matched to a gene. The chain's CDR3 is CASSQRMTGGETQYF. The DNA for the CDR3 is TGCGCCAGCAGCCAAAGGATGACAGGGGGGGAGACCCAGTACTTC.

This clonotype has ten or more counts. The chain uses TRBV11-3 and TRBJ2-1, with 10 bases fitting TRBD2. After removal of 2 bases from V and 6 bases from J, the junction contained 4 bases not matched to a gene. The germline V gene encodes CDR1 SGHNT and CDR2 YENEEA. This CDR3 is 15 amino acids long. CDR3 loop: CASSLRSGGANEQFF. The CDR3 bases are TGTGCCAGCAGCTTAAGAAGCGGGGGGGCCAATGAGCAGTTCTTC.